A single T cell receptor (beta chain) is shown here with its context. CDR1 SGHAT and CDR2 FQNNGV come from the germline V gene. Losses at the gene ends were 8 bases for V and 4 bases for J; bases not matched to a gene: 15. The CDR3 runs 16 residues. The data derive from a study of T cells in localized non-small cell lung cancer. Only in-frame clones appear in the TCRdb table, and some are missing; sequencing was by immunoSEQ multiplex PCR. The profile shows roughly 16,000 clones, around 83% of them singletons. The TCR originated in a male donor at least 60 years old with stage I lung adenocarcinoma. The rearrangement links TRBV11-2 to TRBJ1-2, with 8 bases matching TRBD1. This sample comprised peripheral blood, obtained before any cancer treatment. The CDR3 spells CASSQNGTGRRYGYTF. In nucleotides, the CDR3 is TGTGCCAGCTCGCAAAACGGGACAGGCCGGCGCTATGGCTACACCTTC. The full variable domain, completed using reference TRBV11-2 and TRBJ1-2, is EAGVAQSPRYKIIEKRQSVAFWCNPISGHATLYWYQQILGQGPKLLIQFQNNGVVDDSQLPKDRFSAERLKGVDSTLKIQPAKLEDSAVYLCASSQNGTGRRYGYTFGSGTRLTVV.